A selection of T cell receptor beta chains follows, all from one sample in a study of T cell changes during pregnancy in multiple sclerosis. Repertoires were generated with immunoSEQ multiplex PCR, while TCRdb's copy carries only in-frame clones and drops some. The data contain roughly 30,000 clones, under 90% of them singletons. The material was CD4+ T cells from peripheral blood mononuclear cells, obtained in the first trimester of pregnancy. The receptor set was obtained from a female donor in good health, enrolled as a control in a pregnancy study. Each CDR3 is given with its conserved first and last residue. Fields, in order: J gene, V gene, clone size, D gene, CDR3 protein, CDR3 DNA. A D gene is named only where the DNA matches it firmly. A clone size is listed for some rows: how often the clone was seen (once, few, many), or a class if it is expanded.

TRBJ2-1 TRBV7-2 . TRBD2 CASSINLAGGRNEQFF TGTGCCAGCAGCATTAACCTAGCGGGAGGGCGCAATGAGCAGTTCTTC
TRBJ1-2 TRBV21-1 . . CASSPALRGQLSYGYTF TGTGCCAGCAGCCCGGCCCTCCGGGGACAGCTCTCCTATGGCTACACCTTC
TRBJ2-7 TRBV2 . . CASSDQGSHEQYF TGTGCCAGCAGTGATCAGGGTTCCCACGAGCAGTACTTC
TRBJ2-6 TRBV7-3 . . CASSLGPGANVLTF TGTGCCAGCAGCTTAGGGCCTGGGGCCAACGTCCTGACTTTC
TRBJ2-7 TRBV5-6 . . CASSFGQVYEQYF TGTGCCAGCAGCTTTGGGCAGGTCTACGAGCAGTACTTC
TRBJ2-2 TRBV7-2 . TRBD2 CATRASGRANTGELFF TGTGCCACCCGGGCTAGCGGGAGGGCCAACACCGGGGAGCTGTTTTTT
TRBJ2-7 TRBV18 . . CASSRFDSSYEQYF TGTGCCAGCTCTCGATTCGATAGCTCCTACGAGCAGTACTTC
TRBJ1-5 TRBV18 . TRBD1 CASSLDRGQPQHF TGTGCCAGCTCACTTGACAGGGGGCAGCCCCAGCATTTT
TRBJ2-6 TRBV30 . . CAWSRLRTRAYSGANVLTF TGTGCCTGGAGTCGGCTGCGGACACGAGCCTACTCTGGGGCCAACGTCCTGACTTTC
TRBJ1-2 TRBV6-6 few TRBD1 CASSFGQGGYTF TGTGCCAGCAGCTTCGGACAGGGAGGCTACACCTTC
TRBJ1-5 TRBV2 . TRBD1 CASSGGQGPNQPQHF TGTGCCAGCAGTGGCGGACAGGGGCCGAATCAGCCCCAGCATTTT
TRBJ2-2 TRBV19 . . CASRSNTGELFF TGTGCCAGTAGATCTAACACCGGGGAGCTGTTTTTT
TRBJ1-2 TRBV30 . TRBD1 CAWTTTGHSYYGYTF TGTGCCTGGACTACGACAGGGCATTCTTACTATGGCTACACCTTC
TRBJ2-1 TRBV19 . TRBD1 CASSISTGGNNEQFF TGTGCCAGTAGTATATCGACAGGGGGTAACAATGAGCAGTTCTTC
TRBJ1-2 TRBV29-1 . . CSVDEGSLGYTF TGCAGCGTTGATGAGGGATCCCTTGGCTACACCTTC
TRBJ1-2 TRBV2 . . CASSESAGNGYGYTF TGTGCCAGCAGTGAATCTGCGGGGAACGGCTATGGCTACACCTTC
TRBJ2-3 TRBV7-2 . TRBD2 CASSLDYGRAQDTQYF TGTGCCAGCAGCTTAGATTACGGGAGGGCCCAAGATACGCAGTATTTT
TRBJ2-2 TRBV5-4 . . CASSLLGGTTGELFF TGTGCCAGCAGCTTGTTAGGGGGAACCACCGGGGAGCTGTTTTTT
TRBJ2-3 TRBV4-3 . . CASSQDPGQGIDTQYF TGCGCCAGCAGCCAAGATCCAGGGCAGGGGATTGATACGCAGTATTTT
TRBJ1-1 TRBV5-5 . . CASSLHRIPNTEAFF TGTGCCAGCAGCTTGCACAGGATCCCGAACACTGAAGCTTTCTTT
TRBJ2-1 TRBV18 once TRBD2 CASSRLAGSYNEQFF TGTGCCAGCTCACGACTAGCGGGGTCCTACAATGAGCAGTTCTTC
TRBJ2-7 TRBV12-5 . . CPREATTYEQYF TGTCCAAGGGAGGCCACGACCTACGAGCAGTACTTC
TRBJ2-5 TRBV19 . TRBD2 CASSIRASGEETQYF TGTGCCAGTAGTATACGGGCTAGCGGGGAAGAGACCCAGTACTTC
TRBJ1-2 TRBV27 . . CASGGHNNYGYTF TGTGCCAGCGGGGGACACAATAACTATGGCTACACCTTC
TRBJ2-5 TRBV5-1 . TRBD2 CASSLVAGGRRETQYF TGCGCCAGCAGCTTGGTAGCGGGAGGGCGGAGAGAGACCCAGTACTTC
TRBJ1-5 TRBV2 . . CASSVGGDNQPQHF TGTGCCAGCAGTGTAGGAGGGGACAATCAGCCCCAGCATTTT
TRBJ2-5 TRBV5-4 . . CASQAWAELQETQYF TGTGCCTCCCAGGCGTGGGCAGAACTCCAAGAGACCCAGTACTTC
TRBJ2-3 TRBV7-3 . . CASSLKGQRTDTQYF TGTGCCAGCAGCTTAAAGGGGCAGAGGACAGATACGCAGTATTTT
TRBJ2-5 TRBV7-6 . . CASSVQGPETQYF TGTGCCAGCAGCGTACAGGGTCCGGAGACCCAGTACTTC
TRBJ1-5 TRBV7-3 . . CASSLQTGQPQHF TGTGCCAGCAGCCTACAGACCGGTCAGCCCCAGCATTTT
TRBJ2-3 TRBV7-2 . . CASSFPPRGEDTQYF TGTGCCAGCAGCTTCCCCCCACGGGGAGAGGATACGCAGTATTTT
TRBJ2-3 TRBV10-3 few TRBD2 CAISRVVAGVGYTQYF TGTGCCATCAGTCGGGTGGTAGCGGGAGTCGGGTATACGCAGTATTTT
TRBJ1-5 TRBV28 once TRBD1 CASSLLIFRDRGGGGNQPQHF TGTGCCAGCAGTTTATTAATTTTCCGGGACAGGGGAGGAGGCGGCAATCAGCCCCAGCATTTT
TRBJ1-2 TRBV9 once . CASSTVGQPYGYTF TGTGCCAGCAGTACTGTTGGGCAGCCCTATGGCTACACCTTC
TRBJ1-4 TRBV7-2 . TRBD1 CASRKGATNEKLFF TGTGCCAGCAGAAAGGGGGCGACTAATGAAAAACTGTTTTTT
TRBJ2-1 TRBV6-5 . . CASSYSGGLNEQFF TGTGCCAGCAGTTACTCGGGGGGGCTGAATGAGCAGTTCTTC
TRBJ2-4 TRBV20-1 . TRBD2 CSGLAENIQYF TGCAGTGGACTAGCGGAAAACATTCAGTACTTC
TRBJ2-1 TRBV15 . TRBD2 CATSRVAGGHEQFF TGTGCCACCAGCAGAGTTGCGGGAGGGCATGAGCAGTTCTTC
TRBJ1-4 TRBV6-6 . . CASSYRDSNEKLFF TGTGCCAGCAGTTATCGGGATTCTAATGAAAAACTGTTTTTT
TRBJ2-2 TRBV19 once . CASSIRGGRELFF TGTGCCAGTAGTATTAGGGGGGGCCGGGAGCTGTTTTTT
TRBJ1-1 TRBV11-3 . . CASSSGVNTEAFF TGTGCCAGCAGCTCCGGGGTGAACACTGAAGCTTTCTTT
TRBJ2-7 TRBV6-5 . . CASSYDTYEQYF TGTGCCAGCAGTTACGACACCTACGAGCAGTACTTC
TRBJ1-1 TRBV28 . . CASSPGSSGNTEAFF TGTGCCAGCAGTCCCGGATCGTCAGGGAACACTGAAGCTTTCTTT
TRBJ2-3 TRBV9 . TRBD2 CASSPPGGGTDTQYF TGTGCCAGCAGCCCACCGGGGGGGGGCACAGATACGCAGTATTTT
TRBJ2-2 TRBV7-8 few . CASSLGRGARDGELFF TGTGCCAGCAGCTTAGGCCGGGGGGCTCGGGACGGGGAGCTGTTTTTT
TRBJ1-6 TRBV10-2 . . CASSDMGLRENSPLHF TGCGCCAGCAGTGATATGGGTTTGAGGGAGAATTCACCCCTCCACTTT
TRBJ2-1 TRBV7-9 . TRBD1 CASSLADRYNEQFF TGTGCCAGCAGCTTAGCGGACAGGTACAATGAGCAGTTCTTC
TRBJ2-5 TRBV28 . TRBD2 CASNGGSQETQYF TGTGCCAGCAACGGCGGGAGCCAAGAGACCCAGTACTTC
TRBJ1-1 TRBV6-1 . . CASMVIRTEAFF TGTGCCAGCATGGTGATACGGACTGAAGCTTTCTTT
TRBJ2-1 TRBV14 . TRBD1 CASSRWPGQGSNEQFF TGTGCCAGCAGCCGATGGCCGGGACAGGGGTCGAATGAGCAGTTCTTC
TRBJ2-2 TRBV14 . . CASSQVVPGSGELFF TGTGCCAGCAGCCAAGTTGTACCAGGGTCCGGGGAGCTGTTTTTT